This is a list of T cell receptor beta chains from one sample in a study of blood T cells in healthy people across ages. TCRdb passed the 5' RACE reads through MiXCR, listing each CDR3 protein once. The sample has more than 1,000,000 distinct CDR3 sequences, 20% to 25% seen once. The sample was also reused in another study, on T cells of mothers and their children.

Source material: blood. The source of these receptors is a girl aged 2-10 years in good health. Each CDR3 is given with its conserved first and last residue. A D gene is named only where the DNA matches it firmly. For some rows the clone size is stated as once, few or many, or as a class when expanded; others skip it.

cdr3_nt,cdr3_aa,clone_size,v_call,j_call,d_call
TGTGCCAGCAGTATACAGGGTATGTCCTACAATGAGCAGTTCTTC,CASSIQGMSYNEQFF,few,TRBV12-3/TRBV12-4,TRBJ2-1,.
TGTGCCAGCAGTATAGGGGTCCCCTCTCGAGTAGGCTACACCTTC,CASSIGVPSRVGYTF,.,TRBV6-5,TRBJ1-2,.
TGCAGTGCTAGAGATCTCTATGGGGGATCCTACGAGCAGTACTTC,CSARDLYGGSYEQYF,.,TRBV20-1,TRBJ2-7,.
TGTGCCAGCAGGGTTCTAGCCAAAAACATTCAGTACTTC,CASRVLAKNIQYF,.,TRBV11-2,TRBJ2-4,.
TGTGCCAGCAGCCATCAGGGGACAAGTTACAATGAGCAGTTCTTC,CASSHQGTSYNEQFF,.,TRBV3-1,TRBJ2-1,.
TGCGCCAGCGGGAGTTATATAGGGGGGGAGACCCAGTACTTC,CASGSYIGGETQYF,.,TRBV10-2,TRBJ2-5,.
TGTGCCAGCAGGGGGGGCCGTAGCTCCTACAATGAGCAGTTCTTC,CASRGGRSSYNEQFF,few,TRBV2,TRBJ2-1,.
TGTGCCAGCAGCTCACAAACAGGCCTCGACTATGGCTACACCTTC,CASSSQTGLDYGYTF,.,TRBV7-2,TRBJ1-2,.
TGTGCCAGCAGTCAGAATGGCTACACCTTC,CASSQNGYTF,.,TRBV28,TRBJ1-2,.
TGTGCCAGCAGCTTAGTCAGGCAGGGGCATTACAATGAGCAGTTCTTC,CASSLVRQGHYNEQFF,once,TRBV11-2,TRBJ2-1,.
TGTGCCAGCAGCACGGCGGGATCCTACGAGCAGTACTTC,CASSTAGSYEQYF,.,TRBV3-1,TRBJ2-7,.
TGTGCCAGCAGCCAAGATTCCTTAGAGCAGTACTTC,CASSQDSLEQYF,few,TRBV4-2,TRBJ2-7,.
TGCGCCAGCAGCCAATTTCTCACAGGCGGGGAGACCCAGTACTTC,CASSQFLTGGETQYF,few,TRBV4-1,TRBJ2-5,.
TGCAGTACCCAAACTAGCGCATGGGGGACCCAGTACTTC,CSTQTSAWGTQYF,.,TRBV20-1,TRBJ2-5,TRBD2
TGCGCCAGCAGCCGTGCGAGGCAAGATACGCAGTATTTT,CASSRARQDTQYF,few,TRBV5-1,TRBJ2-3,.
TGTGCCAGCGTACACAGGGCGCCCTCCTACGAGCAGTACTTC,CASVHRAPSYEQYF,.,TRBV27,TRBJ2-7,.
TGTGCCAGTATGACAGCGTACAATGAGCAGTTCTTC,CASMTAYNEQFF,few,TRBV6-5,TRBJ2-1,.
TGTGCCAGCAGCCCTGCTCAGGGCAGCTACGAGCAGTACTTC,CASSPAQGSYEQYF,few,TRBV7-9,TRBJ2-7,.
TGCGCCAGCAGCTTGGGGGGACAGGGATCTATTGCTGGGGCCAACGTCCTGACTTTC,CASSLGGQGSIAGANVLTF,.,TRBV5-1,TRBJ2-6,TRBD1
TGTGCCAGAGGAGAATTGGACAGGGGGCCGAATGAGCAGTTCTTC,CARGELDRGPNEQFF,few,TRBV2,TRBJ2-1,TRBD1
TGTGCCACCAGCAGATCCGTCGGCAGGCCAGCAGAAGAGACCCAGTACTTC,CATSRSVGRPAEETQYF,.,TRBV15,TRBJ2-5,.
TGCGCCAGCAGCCAAGTTTACGGGAGCTACGAGCAGTACTTC,CASSQVYGSYEQYF,.,TRBV4-3,TRBJ2-7,.
TGTGCCAGCAGCTCCGGGTCAGCGGATACGCAGTATTTT,CASSSGSADTQYF,.,TRBV7-6,TRBJ2-3,.
TGCGCCAGCAGCGTGGGACGGCCCTATGGCTACACCTTC,CASSVGRPYGYTF,few,TRBV5-1,TRBJ1-2,.
TGTGCCAGCAGCTCCCCCCCTGAAGGGCCCAACGTCCTGACTTTC,CASSSPPEGPNVLTF,.,TRBV7-3,TRBJ2-6,.
TGTGCCAGCAGAGCACCATCAACTAATGAAAAACTGTTTTTT,CASRAPSTNEKLFF,few,TRBV6-5,TRBJ1-4,.
TGTGCCAGCAGCTCGGGGGAATCATGGAGCACAGATACGCAGTATTTT,CASSSGESWSTDTQYF,few,TRBV5-5,TRBJ2-3,.
TGTGCCAGTAGTATAACTACGGCGACCGGGGAGCTGTTTTTT,CASSITTATGELFF,few,TRBV19,TRBJ2-2,.
TGTGCCAGCAGTCAATACGGGACAGGGCACGAGCAGTACTTC,CASSQYGTGHEQYF,.,TRBV27,TRBJ2-7,TRBD1
TGTGCCATCGGGACCTCCCGGGGTGAGACCCAGTACTTC,CAIGTSRGETQYF,.,TRBV6-2/TRBV6-3,TRBJ2-5,.
TGTGCCAGCAGCTTAGCGCAAGGCAGATACGAGCAGTACTTC,CASSLAQGRYEQYF,few,TRBV7-2,TRBJ2-7,.
TGCGCCAGCAGCGCGGACAGTCCCCAAAGGAATGAGCAGTTCTTC,CASSADSPQRNEQFF,.,TRBV5-1,TRBJ2-1,.
TGCGCCAGCAGCTTGGCCGCTAGCGGGATAGTTAGCGACGAGCAGTACTTC,CASSLAASGIVSDEQYF,few,TRBV5-1,TRBJ2-7,TRBD2
TGTGCCAGCAGCTCTACTTGGCAAGAGACCCAGTACTTC,CASSSTWQETQYF,few,TRBV7-3,TRBJ2-5,.
TGTGCCAGCAGCGTAGGACAGGTTCACGAGCAGTACTTC,CASSVGQVHEQYF,.,TRBV9,TRBJ2-7,.
TGCGCCAGCAGCCAAGAGAGCCCCGGGGCTCTTCTGTTTTTT,CASSQESPGALLFF,.,TRBV4-3,TRBJ1-4,.
TGTGCCAGCAGTTACTCCGGGGGTTCGGGGAACACCGGGGAGCTGTTTTTT,CASSYSGGSGNTGELFF,.,TRBV6-5,TRBJ2-2,.
TGTGCCAGCAGACGAAGAGAGCAGCCCCAGCATTTT,CASRRREQPQHF,.,TRBV28,TRBJ1-5,.
TGCAGCGTCGGGCAGGAAGTGTACGAGCAGTACTTC,CSVGQEVYEQYF,.,TRBV29-1,TRBJ2-7,.
TGTGCCAGCAGCCACGTCAGGCATGCCACCGGGGAGCTGTTTTTT,CASSHVRHATGELFF,.,TRBV3-1,TRBJ2-2,.
TGCGCCAGCAGCCACGGGACAGACCCCTACAATGAGCAGTTCTTC,CASSHGTDPYNEQFF,few,TRBV5-1,TRBJ2-1,TRBD1
TGTGCCAGCAGCTCCGAAAGCGGGGGTTGGAATGAGCAGTTCTTC,CASSSESGGWNEQFF,few,TRBV7-3,TRBJ2-1,TRBD2
TGCGCCAGCAGCCCCACCCCTGAACTGATAAAGACCCAGTACTTC,CASSPTPELIKTQYF,few,TRBV4-1,TRBJ2-5,.
TGTGCCAGCAGTGAATGGGTGAGACGGGACCAAGGCACAGATACGCAGTATTTT,CASSEWVRRDQGTDTQYF,.,TRBV6-1,TRBJ2-3,.
TGTGCCAGCTATGGGTACCATGAGCAGTTCTTC,CASYGYHEQFF,.,TRBV6-5,TRBJ2-1,.
TGCAGGGCGGGGGGGCCCAGGGGAGATGAGCAGTACTTC,CRAGGPRGDEQYF,.,TRBV20-1,TRBJ2-7,TRBD2
TGTGCCAGCACCGGACTAGCCGCTCTAAACACCGGGGAGCTGTTTTTT,CASTGLAALNTGELFF,few,TRBV2,TRBJ2-2,TRBD2
TGTGCCAGCAGTCTAAAACTAGCCTATGAGCAGCTCTTC,CASSLKLAYEQLF,few,TRBV6-2/TRBV6-3,TRBJ2-5,.
TGCAGTGCTAGTTTGGCTAGCGGGTACCAAGAGACCCAGTACTTC,CSASLASGYQETQYF,few,TRBV20-1,TRBJ2-5,TRBD2
TGCAGCGTCCGCAAGGGGACAGGGACCCACGAGCAGTACTTC,CSVRKGTGTHEQYF,.,TRBV29-1,TRBJ2-7,TRBD1
TGCAGTGCTTATTCGGCGTCCGAAAGACAGGGCCGTCGGACCCAGTACTTC,CSAYSASERQGRRTQYF,.,TRBV20-1,TRBJ2-5,TRBD1
TGTGCCAGCAGCGCCGGGTCCTACAATGAGCAGTTCTTC,CASSAGSYNEQFF,.,TRBV9,TRBJ2-1,.
TGTGCCAGTACCGGGACAGGGGTCCACTATGGCTACACCTTC,CASTGTGVHYGYTF,few,TRBV19,TRBJ1-2,TRBD1